This T cell receptor beta chain was recovered during a study of blood T cell repertoires in COVID-19. Study-wide context: COVID-19 samples from acute and convalescent phases originated in the United States, Italy and Spain. PBMCs, B-cell-depleted T cells, or T cells provided the cDNA or gDNA that made up the material.

Authors' methods: Amplification of reference gene primers provided the estimated nucleated cell counts. The repertoire was sequenced with immunoSEQ multiplex PCR; TCRdb's copy has only in-frame clones and lacks some. D and trimming come from the DNA, and the V and J calls and clone size come from that table. The sample yields 230,000 or so clones, roughly 80% seen once. The CDR3 is 16 residues long. Germline loops: CDR1 SGHTS, CDR2 YDEGEE. The V gene lost 2 bases and the J gene lost 5 bases, with 19 bases spanning the gap. This TCR was sampled from a human donor in a cohort sampled during active COVID-19. The sequencing sample was made of peripheral blood. The V gene is TRBV5-8, the J gene TRBJ1-1; TRBD1 is a possible D gene (5 bases). The CDR3: CASSFGSGMEGTEAFF. The CDR3 DNA reads as TGTGCCAGCAGCTTTGGATCAGGGATGGAAGGTACTGAAGCTTTCTTT.